This T cell receptor (beta chain) comes out of a study of control samples from healthy donors and cancer patients. Using immunoSEQ multiplex PCR, the repertoire was profiled, and TCRdb retains in-frame clones only, with some absent. The table shows about 49,000 clones, with approximately 86% occurring only once. Sequencing input: PBMCs. The clonotype comes from a woman between 50 and 59 years old with lung cancer.

The CDR3 loop is CASSGTGQSNQPQHF. The CDR3 DNA reads as TGTGCCAGCAGTGGGACGGGACAGAGCAATCAGCCCCAGCATTTT. The chain carries TRBV7-2 and TRBJ1-5; 7 bases are shared with TRBD1. CDR1 is SGHTA, CDR2 FQGNSA, per germline. With V trimmed by 6 bases and J by 1 base, 6 bases remained unmatched. The CDR3 has 15 amino acids.